Listed below are T cell receptor beta chains from one sample, sequenced in a study of radiation and T cells in renal cell carcinoma. Measured with immunoSEQ multiplex PCR; TCRdb has only the in-frame clones, and not every one. This sample has approximately 150,000 clones; roughly 90% occur once, and the top ten carry 15% to 20%. Sequenced material: blood, taken from a patient whose treatment included radiotherapy and nephrectomy. These TCRs come from a woman aged 45 to 65 with renal cell carcinoma. The CDR3 runs from the conserved cysteine through the conserved F or W. A D gene is named only where the DNA matches it firmly. Expanded clones are given a class, and other clones once, few, many or no size at all.

size: -; J: TRBJ1-1; D: -; V: TRBV7-2; DNA: TGTGCCAGCAGCTTTGGATACAAGAACACTGAAGCTTTCTTT; CDR3: CASSFGYKNTEAFF
size: -; J: TRBJ1-5; D: TRBD1; V: TRBV6-5; DNA: TGTGCCAGCAGTTACGGGACAGGGGACGCCGAGCCCCAGCATTTT; CDR3: CASSYGTGDAEPQHF
size: -; J: TRBJ1-2; D: TRBD1; V: TRBV28; DNA: TGTGCCAGCAGCCCGTCCCCGGGACAGCACCTGGACTATGGCTACACCTTC; CDR3: CASSPSPGQHLDYGYTF
size: -; J: TRBJ1-5; D: -; V: TRBV19; DNA: TGTGCCAGTAACCGGTATAGCAATCAGCCCCAGCATTTT; CDR3: CASNRYSNQPQHF
size: -; J: TRBJ1-2; D: TRBD1; V: TRBV19; DNA: TGTGCCAGTAGTATAAAGTCAGGGGGCGTCTATGGCTACACCTTC; CDR3: CASSIKSGGVYGYTF
size: -; J: TRBJ1-2; D: -; V: TRBV7-2; DNA: TGTGCCAGCAGCTTAACCCGGAGTGGAAACTATGGCTACACCTTC; CDR3: CASSLTRSGNYGYTF
size: -; J: TRBJ2-3; D: TRBD2; V: TRBV9; DNA: TGTGCCAGCAGCCCCCGATGGGGGGGAGATACGCAGTATTTT; CDR3: CASSPRWGGDTQYF
size: -; J: TRBJ1-4; D: TRBD1; V: TRBV5-5; DNA: TGTGCCAGCAGCACGGACAGGGCCCAGTCTGAAAAACTGTTTTTT; CDR3: CASSTDRAQSEKLFF
size: -; J: TRBJ1-2; D: TRBD1; V: TRBV27; DNA: TGTGCCAGCAGTTTACAGGGGGCGGTCTATGGCTACACCTTC; CDR3: CASSLQGAVYGYTF
size: few; J: TRBJ1-1; D: TRBD1; V: TRBV10-1; DNA: TGCGCCAGCAGTTTGACAGGGGGTACTGAAGCTTTCTTT; CDR3: CASSLTGGTEAFF
size: -; J: TRBJ2-3; D: TRBD2; V: TRBV4-2; DNA: TGTGCCAGCAGCCAGAACCGGGGGGAGAGGGCGGGAGCGGCTTTTTGGGATACGCAGTATTTT; CDR3: CASSQNRGERAGAAFWDTQYF
size: -; J: TRBJ2-3; D: -; V: TRBV10-1; DNA: TGCGCCAGCAGCAAGGAGGGATCGGGAGCGGATACGCAGTATTTT; CDR3: CASSKEGSGADTQYF
size: -; J: TRBJ2-3; D: TRBD2; V: TRBV5-6; DNA: TGTGCCAGCAGCTTGCAACTAGCGGGGGGGAGCACAGATACGCAGTATTTT; CDR3: CASSLQLAGGSTDTQYF
size: -; J: TRBJ1-5; D: -; V: TRBV19; DNA: TGTGCCAGTACCCCGGGGGTGGTTTCCAATCAGCCCCAGCATTTT; CDR3: CASTPGVVSNQPQHF
size: -; J: TRBJ1-1; D: -; V: TRBV28; DNA: TGTGCCAGCAGTTTGCCCCAGTCGAACACTGAAGCTTTCTTT; CDR3: CASSLPQSNTEAFF
size: -; J: TRBJ2-1; D: TRBD1; V: TRBV6-5; DNA: TGTGCCAGCAGAGGGACAGGGGGCTTTAATGAGCAGTTCTTC; CDR3: CASRGTGGFNEQFF
size: -; J: TRBJ1-6; D: TRBD1; V: TRBV5-4; DNA: TGTGCCAGCAGCGACTTTGACAGGGGTTACAATTCACCCCTCCACTTT; CDR3: CASSDFDRGYNSPLHF
size: few; J: TRBJ2-7; D: TRBD1; V: TRBV5-6; DNA: TGTGCCAGCAGCTCCCTTCTAGGGACAGGGAACTACGAGCAGTACTTC; CDR3: CASSSLLGTGNYEQYF
size: -; J: TRBJ1-5; D: -; V: TRBV21-1; DNA: TGTGCCAGCAGCAGATCCTTGATGTTCGGCTTTCTACGCCGTCAGCCCCAGCATTTT; CDR3: CASSRSLMFGFLRRQPQHF
size: -; J: TRBJ2-5; D: -; V: TRBV7-9; DNA: TGTGCCAGCAGCTTATCCCTCGAGACCCAGTACTTC; CDR3: CASSLSLETQYF
size: -; J: TRBJ1-4; D: -; V: TRBV4-2; DNA: TGTGCCAGCAGCCATCTCGGGGAAAAACTGTTTTTT; CDR3: CASSHLGEKLFF
size: -; J: TRBJ2-7; D: TRBD2; V: TRBV28; DNA: TGTGCCAGCAGTTACGGGACTAGCGGGGGCTACGAGCAGTACTTC; CDR3: CASSYGTSGGYEQYF
size: few; J: TRBJ2-2; D: -; V: TRBV2; DNA: TGTGCCAGCAAGGCTAGCGCGATTGACGGGGAGCTGTTTTTT; CDR3: CASKASAIDGELFF
size: -; J: TRBJ2-7; D: TRBD1; V: TRBV5-1; DNA: TGCGCCAGCAGACGTCCCGGGACAGGGAACTACGAGCAGTACTTC; CDR3: CASRRPGTGNYEQYF
size: -; J: TRBJ2-7; D: TRBD2; V: TRBV7-2; DNA: TGTGCCAGCAGCAGGACTAGCGGGAAAAGCTCCTACGAGCAGTACTTC; CDR3: CASSRTSGKSSYEQYF
size: -; J: TRBJ1-2; D: -; V: TRBV7-2; DNA: TGTGCCAGCAGCTTAGTAGGGGTTAACTATGGCTACACCTTC; CDR3: CASSLVGVNYGYTF
size: once; J: TRBJ1-5; D: -; V: TRBV7-2; DNA: TGTGCCAGCAGCTTAAGTTGGGATTTCGGTGTTCAGCCCCAGCATTTT; CDR3: CASSLSWDFGVQPQHF
size: -; J: TRBJ2-3; D: -; V: TRBV6-6; DNA: TGTGCCAGCACCAACCCGGTCGGCAGAGGCACAGATACGCAGTATTTT; CDR3: CASTNPVGRGTDTQYF
size: -; J: TRBJ1-5; D: -; V: TRBV7-9; DNA: TGTGCCAGCAGCTTAGGAGAATATCAGCCCCAGCATTTT; CDR3: CASSLGEYQPQHF
size: -; J: TRBJ1-4; D: TRBD1; V: TRBV25-1; DNA: TGTGCCAGCACCAGGGGGGGGCTTAATGAAAAACTGTTTTTT; CDR3: CASTRGGLNEKLFF
size: -; J: TRBJ1-3; D: -; V: TRBV14; DNA: TGTGCCAGCAGCCAAGGCGATGAAGGCACCATATATTTT; CDR3: CASSQGDEGTIYF
size: -; J: TRBJ2-2; D: -; V: TRBV7-3; DNA: TGTGCCAGCAGCTTAGAGGTAGCGAACACCGGGGAGCTGTTTTTT; CDR3: CASSLEVANTGELFF
size: -; J: TRBJ1-1; D: -; V: TRBV5-6; DNA: TGTGCCAGCAAGAGGGGCAACACTGAAGCTTTCTTT; CDR3: CASKRGNTEAFF
size: -; J: TRBJ1-2; D: TRBD1; V: TRBV9; DNA: TGTGCCAGCAGCGATGGGACAGGGGGCTATGGCTACACCTTC; CDR3: CASSDGTGGYGYTF
size: -; J: TRBJ1-1; D: -; V: TRBV5-1; DNA: TGCGCCAGCAGACCTAGTGTCGTAGGCGCTGAAGCTTTCTTT; CDR3: CASRPSVVGAEAFF